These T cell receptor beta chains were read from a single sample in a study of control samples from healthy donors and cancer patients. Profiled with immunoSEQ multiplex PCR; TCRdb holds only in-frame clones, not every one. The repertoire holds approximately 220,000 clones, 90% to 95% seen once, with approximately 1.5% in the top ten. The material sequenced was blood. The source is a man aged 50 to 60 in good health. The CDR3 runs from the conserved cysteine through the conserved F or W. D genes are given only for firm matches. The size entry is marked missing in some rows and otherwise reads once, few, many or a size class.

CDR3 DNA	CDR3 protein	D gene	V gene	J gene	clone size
TGTGCCAGCAGTGGGGGACTAGCAACGGAGACCCAGTACTTC	CASSGGLATETQYF	TRBD2	TRBV2	TRBJ2-5	NA
TGTGCCAGCAGTTCACCGACAGACTCGAAATATCAGCCCCAGCATTTT	CASSSPTDSKYQPQHF	NA	TRBV28	TRBJ1-5	NA
TGCGCCAGCAGCCAACTGCCGGGACAGGGGTTGGGTTCAACTCAGCCCCAGCATTTT	CASSQLPGQGLGSTQPQHF	TRBD1	TRBV4-3	TRBJ1-5	NA
TGTGCCAGCCGAAGGGTCGGGACAGGGATAGATACGCAGTATTTT	CASRRVGTGIDTQYF	TRBD1	TRBV6-5	TRBJ2-3	NA
TGTGCCACCCCCCGGGCAGGAAACACCATATATTTT	CATPRAGNTIYF	NA	TRBV24-1	TRBJ1-3	once
TGTGCCAGCAGTGTGGACAGGGGCGCTGAAGCTTTCTTT	CASSVDRGAEAFF	TRBD1	TRBV6-4	TRBJ1-1	NA
TGCGCCAGCAGCTTGGAATGGAGTCAGCCCCAGCATTTT	CASSLEWSQPQHF	NA	TRBV5-1	TRBJ1-5	NA
TGTGCCAGCAGAGACTGGGGTGAGCAGTTCTTC	CASRDWGEQFF	NA	TRBV6-5	TRBJ2-1	once
TGTGCCAGCAGCCCTCAAGGGGTCTATGGCTACACCTTC	CASSPQGVYGYTF	NA	TRBV5-6	TRBJ1-2	NA
TGCGCCAGCAGCGAGACAGGGGTCCACAATCAGCCCCAGCATTTT	CASSETGVHNQPQHF	TRBD1	TRBV5-1	TRBJ1-5	NA
TGTGCCAGCAGGGGGGGCAGCGGGGCCTCAGAGGAGCAGTTCTTC	CASRGGSGASEEQFF	NA	TRBV6-4	TRBJ2-1	NA
TGTGCCAGCAGCACGGACGGAGAATCCTACAATGAGCAGTTCTTC	CASSTDGESYNEQFF	NA	TRBV5-4	TRBJ2-1	NA
TGTGCCAGCAGCCAAGATAGGCGGGGGGGAGCGTCCCAGCATTTT	CASSQDRRGGASQHF	NA	TRBV3-1/TRBV3-2	TRBJ1-5	NA
TGTGCCACCAGCAGAGCGGGGACTAGCGGGGGGAGCTCCTACAATGAGCAGTTCTTC	CATSRAGTSGGSSYNEQFF	TRBD2	TRBV15	TRBJ2-1	once
TGTGCCAGCAGTTTTTTGTACACAGATACGCAGTATTTT	CASSFLYTDTQYF	NA	TRBV28	TRBJ2-3	NA
TGTGCCAGCAGTCAGGGAATCAATCAGCCCCAGCATTTT	CASSQGINQPQHF	NA	TRBV2	TRBJ1-5	once
TGTGCCAGCAGATCAGGGGGCGGGGGCCAGCAGTACTTC	CASRSGGGGQQYF	NA	TRBV7-2	TRBJ2-7	NA
TGTGCCAGCTCACCACCAGGGAGGAACGAGCAGTACTTC	CASSPPGRNEQYF	NA	TRBV18	TRBJ2-7	NA
TGTGCCAGCAGTCCGGGGGAGTCCGGCTACACCTTC	CASSPGESGYTF	NA	TRBV6-6	TRBJ1-2	NA
TGTGCCAGTACGGGGCGGGGTGATTCACCCCTCCACTTT	CASTGRGDSPLHF	NA	TRBV19	TRBJ1-6	NA
TGTGCCAGCAGTGAAGCGGCAGGGGGCCCCTTTAAGGCCCTCCACTTT	CASSEAAGGPFKALHF	TRBD1	TRBV2	TRBJ1-6	NA
TGTGCCAGCTCGCGGGACAGCAACACTGAAGCTTTCTTT	CASSRDSNTEAFF	TRBD1	TRBV18	TRBJ1-1	NA
TGTGCCAGCAGTGTTGGGGTGAACTCTGGGGCCAACGTCCTGACTTTC	CASSVGVNSGANVLTF	NA	TRBV6-1	TRBJ2-6	NA
TGTGCCAGCAGTTACTCGGGACCGCATCAGCCCCAGCATTTT	CASSYSGPHQPQHF	NA	TRBV6-5	TRBJ1-5	NA
TGTGCCAGCAGTTACCCTCTAGCGGGGGGGTTGGTGCAGTTCTTC	CASSYPLAGGLVQFF	TRBD2	TRBV6-2/TRBV6-3	TRBJ2-1	NA
TGTGCCACCAGTGATATGTCGCCGAACACCGGGGAGCTGTTTTTT	CATSDMSPNTGELFF	NA	TRBV24-1	TRBJ2-2	NA
TGTGCCAGCAGACGGTCAAGTGCGGGGGGGATTATCACCGGGGAGCTGTTTTTT	CASRRSSAGGIITGELFF	TRBD2	TRBV2	TRBJ2-2	NA
TGTGCCAGCAGTAGAAACTATGGCTACACCTTC	CASSRNYGYTF	NA	TRBV12-3/TRBV12-4	TRBJ1-2	NA
TGTGCCAGCAGCTCGGCCCCCGCCGGGGAGCTGTTTTTT	CASSSAPAGELFF	NA	TRBV7-2	TRBJ2-2	NA
TGCGCCAGCAGCCAAGCAGGAATAGAGAGGGGCAATCAGCCCCAGCATTTT	CASSQAGIERGNQPQHF	NA	TRBV4-1	TRBJ1-5	NA
TGTGCCAGCAGCCCGACTAGGGGGCACAACGGGGAGCTGTTTTTT	CASSPTRGHNGELFF	NA	TRBV3-1/TRBV3-2	TRBJ2-2	NA
TGTGCCAGCAGCCGAGGGACTAGCGGAACCTACGAGCAGTACTTC	CASSRGTSGTYEQYF	TRBD2	TRBV28	TRBJ2-7	NA
TGTGCCAGCAGCCCCCAGGGGGAGACCCAGTACTTC	CASSPQGETQYF	NA	TRBV9	TRBJ2-5	NA
TGTGCCAGCAGCCCTATAGCGGGGGGGCTCACAGATACGCAGTATTTT	CASSPIAGGLTDTQYF	TRBD2	TRBV5-4	TRBJ2-3	NA
TGTGCCACCTTGAATGAGAGGAGCTACACCTTC	CATLNERSYTF	NA	TRBV28	TRBJ1-2	NA
TGTGCCAGCAGAGACAACTACGAGCAGTACTTC	CASRDNYEQYF	NA	TRBV2	TRBJ2-7	NA
TGTGCCAGCAGCCAAGTCCGGACAGCGATCACAGATACGCAGTATTTT	CASSQVRTAITDTQYF	NA	TRBV3-1/TRBV3-2	TRBJ2-3	NA